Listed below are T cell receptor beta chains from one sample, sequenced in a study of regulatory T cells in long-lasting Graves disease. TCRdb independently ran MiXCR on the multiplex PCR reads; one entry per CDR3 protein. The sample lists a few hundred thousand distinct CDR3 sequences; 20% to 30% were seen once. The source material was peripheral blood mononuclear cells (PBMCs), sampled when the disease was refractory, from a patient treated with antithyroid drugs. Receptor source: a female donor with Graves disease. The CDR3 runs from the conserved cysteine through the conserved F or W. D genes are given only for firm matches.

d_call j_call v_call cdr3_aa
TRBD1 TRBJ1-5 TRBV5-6 CASSSINHRGRQPQHF
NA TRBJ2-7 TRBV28 CATQPRQVGTYEQYF
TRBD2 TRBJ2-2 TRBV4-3 CASSPTSGVNTGELFF
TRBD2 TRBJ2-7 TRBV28 CASSSAASGRVSYEQYF
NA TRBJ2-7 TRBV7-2 CASSFFTHEGEQYF
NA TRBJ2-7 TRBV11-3 CASRGPGSYERYF
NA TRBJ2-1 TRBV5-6 CASSLAYNEQFF
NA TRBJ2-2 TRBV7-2 CASSSTRTPGELFF
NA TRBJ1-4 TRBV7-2 CASSLVAGQGEKLFF
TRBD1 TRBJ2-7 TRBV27 CASRQGQGVWEQYF
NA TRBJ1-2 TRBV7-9 CASSLASVREYGYTF
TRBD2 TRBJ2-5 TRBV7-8 CASSLDGGVAGHGGTQYF
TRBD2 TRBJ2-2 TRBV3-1 CASSQVAGVGELFF
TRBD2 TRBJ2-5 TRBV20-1 CSATAGTSGSRGPQETQYF
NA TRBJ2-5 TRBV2 CASRALGQGGFRIEETQYF
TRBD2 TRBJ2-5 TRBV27 CASSPGTSGSETQYF
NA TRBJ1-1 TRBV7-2 CASSLDRNTEAFF
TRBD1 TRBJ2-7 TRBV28 CASSLGQGMTYEQYF
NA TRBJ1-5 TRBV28 CASEGSYSNQPQHF
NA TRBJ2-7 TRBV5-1 CASSLEPGLYEQYF
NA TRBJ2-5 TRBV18 CASSPGLDETQYF
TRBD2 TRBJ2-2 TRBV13 CASSPGTTNTGELFF
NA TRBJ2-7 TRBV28 CASTEGDEQYF
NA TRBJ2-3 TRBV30 CAWKVGHGGTDTQYF
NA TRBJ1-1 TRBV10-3 CATNREGNTEAFF
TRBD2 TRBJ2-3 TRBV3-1 CASSLVSGRSTDTQYF
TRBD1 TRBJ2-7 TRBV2 CASKGQGNEQYF
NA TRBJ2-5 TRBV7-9 CASSLVRYQETQYF
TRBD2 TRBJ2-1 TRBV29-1 CSVEGGLAGGPASYNEQFF
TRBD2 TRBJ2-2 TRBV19 CASSLLAGGPTGELFF
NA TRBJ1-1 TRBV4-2 CASSQGPASTEAFF
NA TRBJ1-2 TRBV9 CASSVAHNYGYTF
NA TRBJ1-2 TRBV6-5 CASSYGLNYGYTF
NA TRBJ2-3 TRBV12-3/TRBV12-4 CASSWVGEDTQYF
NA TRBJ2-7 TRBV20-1 CSARAPSWSSYEQYF
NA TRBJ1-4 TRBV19 CASSMTDNEKLFF
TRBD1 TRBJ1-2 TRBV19 CASSFDRVGGYTF
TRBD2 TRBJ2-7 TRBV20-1 CSAILRSSGRRNEQYF
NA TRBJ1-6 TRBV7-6 CASSSRDGNSPLHF
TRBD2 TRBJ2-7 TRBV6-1 CASSKTSGRASYEQCF
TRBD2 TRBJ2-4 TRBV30 CAWSVPSGGTRNIQYF
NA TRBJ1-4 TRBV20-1 CSASYSTTNEKLFF